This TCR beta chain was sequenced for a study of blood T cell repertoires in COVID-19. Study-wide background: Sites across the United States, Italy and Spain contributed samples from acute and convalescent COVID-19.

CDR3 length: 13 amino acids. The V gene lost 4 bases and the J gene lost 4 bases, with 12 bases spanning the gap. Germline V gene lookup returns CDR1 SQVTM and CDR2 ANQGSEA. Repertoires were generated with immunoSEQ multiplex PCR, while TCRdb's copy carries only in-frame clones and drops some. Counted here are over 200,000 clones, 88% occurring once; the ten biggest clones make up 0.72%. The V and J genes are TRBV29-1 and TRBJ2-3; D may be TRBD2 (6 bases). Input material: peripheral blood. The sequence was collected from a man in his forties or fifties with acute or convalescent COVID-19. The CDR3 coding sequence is TGCAGCGTTGGAGCGGGTGGAGCAGATACGCAGTATTTT. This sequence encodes CSVGAGGADTQYF.